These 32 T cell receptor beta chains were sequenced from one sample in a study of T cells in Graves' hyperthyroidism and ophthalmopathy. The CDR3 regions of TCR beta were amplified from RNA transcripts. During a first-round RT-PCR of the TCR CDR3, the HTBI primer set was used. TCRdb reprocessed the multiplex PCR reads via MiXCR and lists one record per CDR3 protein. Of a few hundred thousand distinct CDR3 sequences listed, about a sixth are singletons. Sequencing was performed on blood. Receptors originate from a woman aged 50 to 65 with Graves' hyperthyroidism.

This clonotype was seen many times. The CDR3 coding sequence is TGCAGTGCTAGAGAGAAGGGATACACTGAAGCTTTCTTT. It yields the protein CSAREKGYTEAFF. This chain joins TRBV20-1 and TRBJ1-1; no clear D gene. Germline V CDR1 and CDR2: DFQATT, SNEGSKA (reference sequence). Trimming removed 0 bases from V and 3 bases from J, with 8 bases in between. The CDR3 contains 13 residues.

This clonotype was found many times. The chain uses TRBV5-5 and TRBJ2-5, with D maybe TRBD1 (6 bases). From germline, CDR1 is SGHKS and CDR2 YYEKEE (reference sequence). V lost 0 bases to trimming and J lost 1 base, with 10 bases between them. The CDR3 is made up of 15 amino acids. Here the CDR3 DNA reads TGTGCCAGCAGCTTGGGGGGGACACTCCAAGAGACCCAGTACTTC. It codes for CASSLGGTLQETQYF.

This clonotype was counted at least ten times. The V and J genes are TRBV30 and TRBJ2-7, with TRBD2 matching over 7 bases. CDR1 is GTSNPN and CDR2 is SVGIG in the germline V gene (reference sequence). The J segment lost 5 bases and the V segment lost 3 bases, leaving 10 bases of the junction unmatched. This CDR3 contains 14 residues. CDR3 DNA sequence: TGTGCCTGGAGACCTTACCCGGGACTACACGAGCAGTACTTC. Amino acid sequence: CAWRPYPGLHEQYF.

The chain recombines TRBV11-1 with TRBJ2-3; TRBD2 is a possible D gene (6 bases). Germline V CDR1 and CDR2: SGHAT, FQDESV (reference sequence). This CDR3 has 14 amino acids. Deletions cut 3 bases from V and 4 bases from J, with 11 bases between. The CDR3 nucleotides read TGTGCCAGCAGCTTTTTGGGGACTTCAGATACGCAGTATTTT. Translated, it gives CASSFLGTSDTQYF.

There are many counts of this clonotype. CDR3 nucleotides: TGTGCCAGCAGTCTCAGCATCGAGAACACTGAAGCTTTCTTT. It encodes CASSLSIENTEAFF. J is TRBJ1-1 and V is TRBV12-3 or TRBV12-4; D gene uncertain. V lost 5 bases, J lost 1 base, and 11 bases lay in between. The CDR3 consists of 14 residues.

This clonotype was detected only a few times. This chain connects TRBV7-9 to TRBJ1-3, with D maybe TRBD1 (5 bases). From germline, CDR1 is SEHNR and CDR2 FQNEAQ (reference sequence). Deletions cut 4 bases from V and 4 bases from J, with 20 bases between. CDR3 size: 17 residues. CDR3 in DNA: TGTGCCAGCAGCTCCTCGACAGCGGACCTGGCCGGAAACACCATATATTTT. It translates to CASSSSTADLAGNTIYF.

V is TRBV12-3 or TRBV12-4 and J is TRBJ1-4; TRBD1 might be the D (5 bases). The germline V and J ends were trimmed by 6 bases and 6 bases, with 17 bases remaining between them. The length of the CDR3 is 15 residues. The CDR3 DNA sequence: TGTGCCAGCAGCCCTGGGGCAGGACGGGATGAAAAACTGTTTTTT. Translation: CASSPGAGRDEKLFF.

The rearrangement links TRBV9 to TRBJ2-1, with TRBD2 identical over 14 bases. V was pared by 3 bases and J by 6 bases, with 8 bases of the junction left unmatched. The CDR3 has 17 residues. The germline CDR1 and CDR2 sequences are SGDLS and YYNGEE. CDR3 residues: CASSARLAGGFFNEQFF. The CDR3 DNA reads TGTGCCAGCAGCGCCCGACTAGCGGGAGGGTTTTTCAATGAGCAGTTCTTC.

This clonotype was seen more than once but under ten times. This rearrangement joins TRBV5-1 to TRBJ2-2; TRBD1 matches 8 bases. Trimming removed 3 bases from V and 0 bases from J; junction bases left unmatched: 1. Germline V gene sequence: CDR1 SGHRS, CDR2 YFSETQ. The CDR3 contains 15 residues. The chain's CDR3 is CASSWDRTNTGELFF. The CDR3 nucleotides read TGCGCCAGCAGCTGGGACAGGACGAACACCGGGGAGCTGTTTTTT.

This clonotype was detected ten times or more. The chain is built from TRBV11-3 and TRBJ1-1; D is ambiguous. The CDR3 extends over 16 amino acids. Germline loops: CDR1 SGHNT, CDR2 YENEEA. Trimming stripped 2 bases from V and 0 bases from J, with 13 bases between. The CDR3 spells CASSLQVGSLNTEAFF. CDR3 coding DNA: TGTGCCAGCAGCTTACAGGTGGGGTCCTTGAACACTGAAGCTTTCTTT.

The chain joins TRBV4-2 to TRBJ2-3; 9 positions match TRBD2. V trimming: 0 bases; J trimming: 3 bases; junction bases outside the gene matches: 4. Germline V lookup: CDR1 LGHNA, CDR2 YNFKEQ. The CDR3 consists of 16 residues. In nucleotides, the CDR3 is TGTGCCAGCAGCCAAGATTTTAGCGGGAGAACAGATACGCAGTATTTT. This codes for CASSQDFSGRTDTQYF.

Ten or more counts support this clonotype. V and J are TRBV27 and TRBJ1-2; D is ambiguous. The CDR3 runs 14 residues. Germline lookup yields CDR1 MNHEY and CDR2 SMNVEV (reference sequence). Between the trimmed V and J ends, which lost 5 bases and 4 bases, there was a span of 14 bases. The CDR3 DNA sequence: TGTGCCAGCAGTAATAATTGGGTGGGCTATGGCTACACCTTC. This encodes CASSNNWVGYGYTF.

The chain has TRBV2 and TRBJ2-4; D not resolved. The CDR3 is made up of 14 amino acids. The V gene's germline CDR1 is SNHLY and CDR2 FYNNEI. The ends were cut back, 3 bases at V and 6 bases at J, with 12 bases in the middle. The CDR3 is CASSENQVGNIQYF. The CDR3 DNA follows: TGTGCCAGCAGTGAGAATCAGGTCGGAAACATTCAGTACTTC.

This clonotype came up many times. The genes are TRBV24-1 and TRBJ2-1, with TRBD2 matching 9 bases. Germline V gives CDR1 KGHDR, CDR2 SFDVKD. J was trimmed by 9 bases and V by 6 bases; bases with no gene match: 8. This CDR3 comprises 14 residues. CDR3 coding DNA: TGTGCCACCAGTCTCCCTAGCGGGGCTGCTGAGCAGTTCTTC. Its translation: CATSLPSGAAEQFF.

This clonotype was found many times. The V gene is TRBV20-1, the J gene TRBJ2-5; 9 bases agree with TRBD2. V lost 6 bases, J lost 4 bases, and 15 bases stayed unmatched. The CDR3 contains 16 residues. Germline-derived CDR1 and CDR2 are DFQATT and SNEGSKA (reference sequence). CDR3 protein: CSAHKTSGHSTETQYF. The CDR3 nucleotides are TGCAGTGCCCATAAGACTAGCGGCCACTCAACAGAGACCCAGTACTTC.

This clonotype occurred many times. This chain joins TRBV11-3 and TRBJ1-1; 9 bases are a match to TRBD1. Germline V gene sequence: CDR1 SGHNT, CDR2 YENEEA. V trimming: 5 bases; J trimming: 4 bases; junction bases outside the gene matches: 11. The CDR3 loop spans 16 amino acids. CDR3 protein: CASSNDRGFFPTEAFF. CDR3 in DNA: TGTGCCAGCAGCAATGACAGGGGGTTCTTCCCCACTGAAGCTTTCTTT. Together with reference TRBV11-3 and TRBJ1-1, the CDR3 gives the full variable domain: EAGVVQSPRYKIIEKKQPVAFWCNPISGHNTLYWYLQNLGQGPELLIRYENEEAVDDSQLPKDRFSAERLKGVDSTLKIQPAELGDSAVYLCASSNDRGFFPTEAFFGQGTRLTVV.

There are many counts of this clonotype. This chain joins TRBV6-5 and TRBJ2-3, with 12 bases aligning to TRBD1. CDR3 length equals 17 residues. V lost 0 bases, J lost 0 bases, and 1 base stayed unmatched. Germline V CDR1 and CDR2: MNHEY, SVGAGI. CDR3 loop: CASSYSGQGASTDTQYF. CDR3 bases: TGTGCCAGCAGTTACTCGGGACAGGGGGCGAGCACAGATACGCAGTATTTT.

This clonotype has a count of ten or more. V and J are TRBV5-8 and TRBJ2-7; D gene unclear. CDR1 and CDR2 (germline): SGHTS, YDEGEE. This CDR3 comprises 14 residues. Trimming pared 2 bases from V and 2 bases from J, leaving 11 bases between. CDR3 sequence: CASSLDGLTYEQYF. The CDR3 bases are TGTGCCAGCAGCTTAGACGGATTGACCTACGAGCAGTACTTC.

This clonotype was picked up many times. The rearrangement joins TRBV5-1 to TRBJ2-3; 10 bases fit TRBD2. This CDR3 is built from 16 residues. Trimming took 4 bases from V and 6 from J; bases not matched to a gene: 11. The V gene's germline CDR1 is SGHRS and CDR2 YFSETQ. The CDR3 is CASSPPSSGSGDTQYF. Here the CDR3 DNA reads TGCGCCAGCAGCCCACCCTCTAGCGGGAGTGGCGATACGCAGTATTTT.

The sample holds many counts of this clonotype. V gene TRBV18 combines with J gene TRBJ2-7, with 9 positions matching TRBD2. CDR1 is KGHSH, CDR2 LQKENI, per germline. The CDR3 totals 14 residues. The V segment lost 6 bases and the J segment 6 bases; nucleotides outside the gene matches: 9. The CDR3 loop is CASSSTAGGSEQYF. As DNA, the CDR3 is TGTGCCAGCTCTTCTACAGCGGGAGGTAGCGAGCAGTACTTC.

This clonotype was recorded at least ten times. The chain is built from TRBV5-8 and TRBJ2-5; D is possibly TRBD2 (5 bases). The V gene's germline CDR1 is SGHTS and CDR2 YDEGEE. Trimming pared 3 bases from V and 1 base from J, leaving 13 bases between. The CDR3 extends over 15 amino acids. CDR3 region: CASSSPRAFQETQYF. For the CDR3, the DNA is TGTGCCAGCAGCTCCCCGCGGGCCTTCCAAGAGACCCAGTACTTC.

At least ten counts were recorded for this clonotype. CDR3 sequence: CASSLPFPGQGPYEQYF. The CDR3 nucleotides are TGTGCCAGCAGCTTACCCTTCCCGGGACAGGGTCCCTACGAGCAGTACTTC. The chain carries TRBV11-2 and TRBJ2-7; 9 positions agree with TRBD1. The germline V gene has CDR1 SGHAT and CDR2 FQNNGV. V was pared by 2 bases and J by 2 bases, with 10 bases of the junction left unmatched. The CDR3 is made up of 17 amino acids.

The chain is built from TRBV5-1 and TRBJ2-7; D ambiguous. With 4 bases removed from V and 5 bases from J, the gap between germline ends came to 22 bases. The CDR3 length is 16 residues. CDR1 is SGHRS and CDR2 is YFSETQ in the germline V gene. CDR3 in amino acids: CASSPRDPHSYDEQYF. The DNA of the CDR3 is TGCGCCAGCAGCCCTAGAGATCCACACTCTTATGACGAGCAGTACTTC.

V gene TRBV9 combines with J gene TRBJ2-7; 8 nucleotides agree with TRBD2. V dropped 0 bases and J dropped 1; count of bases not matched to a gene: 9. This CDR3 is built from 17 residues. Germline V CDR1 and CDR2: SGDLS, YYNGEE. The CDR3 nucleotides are TGTGCCAGCAGCGTAGCCTCCGGGACTAGTGGTTCCTACGAGCAGTACTTC. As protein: CASSVASGTSGSYEQYF. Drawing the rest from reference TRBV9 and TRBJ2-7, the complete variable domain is DSGVTQTPKHLITATGQRVTLRCSPRSGDLSVYWYQQSLDQGLQFLIQYYNGEERAKGNILERFSAQQFPDLHSELNLSSLELGDSALYFCASSVASGTSGSYEQYFGPGTRLTVT.

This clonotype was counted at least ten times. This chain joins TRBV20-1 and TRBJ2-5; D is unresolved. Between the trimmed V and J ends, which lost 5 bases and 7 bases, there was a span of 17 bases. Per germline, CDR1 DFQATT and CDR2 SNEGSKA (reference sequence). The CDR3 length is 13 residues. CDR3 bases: TGCAGTGCTCACTCAAAGAGCTTTGGGACCCAGTACTTC. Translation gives CSAHSKSFGTQYF.

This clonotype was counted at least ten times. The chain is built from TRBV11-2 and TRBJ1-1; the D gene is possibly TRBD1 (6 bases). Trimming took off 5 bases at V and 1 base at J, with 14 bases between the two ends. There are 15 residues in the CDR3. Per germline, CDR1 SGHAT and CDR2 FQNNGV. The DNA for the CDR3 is TGTGCCAGCAGCGTCACAGGGAGCGCGAACACTGAAGCTTTCTTT. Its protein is CASSVTGSANTEAFF. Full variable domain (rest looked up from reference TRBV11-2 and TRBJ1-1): EAGVAQSPRYKIIEKRQSVAFWCNPISGHATLYWYQQILGQGPKLLIQFQNNGVVDDSQLPKDRFSAERLKGVDSTLKIQPAKLEDSAVYLCASSVTGSANTEAFFGQGTRLTVV.

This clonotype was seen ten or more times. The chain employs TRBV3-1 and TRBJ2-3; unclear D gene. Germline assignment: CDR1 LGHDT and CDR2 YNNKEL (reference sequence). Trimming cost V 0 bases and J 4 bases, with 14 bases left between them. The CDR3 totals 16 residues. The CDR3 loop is CASSQEKRVEADTQYF. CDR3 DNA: TGTGCCAGCAGCCAAGAAAAGCGCGTTGAAGCAGATACGCAGTATTTT.

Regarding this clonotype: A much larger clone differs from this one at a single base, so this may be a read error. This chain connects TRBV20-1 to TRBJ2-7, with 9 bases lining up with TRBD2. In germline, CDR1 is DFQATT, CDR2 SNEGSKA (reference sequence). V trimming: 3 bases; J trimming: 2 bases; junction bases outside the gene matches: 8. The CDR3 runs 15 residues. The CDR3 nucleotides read TGCAGTGCTAGCCAGGGTAGCGGGAGCCCCTACGAGCAGTACTTC. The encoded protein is CSASQGSGSPYEQYF.

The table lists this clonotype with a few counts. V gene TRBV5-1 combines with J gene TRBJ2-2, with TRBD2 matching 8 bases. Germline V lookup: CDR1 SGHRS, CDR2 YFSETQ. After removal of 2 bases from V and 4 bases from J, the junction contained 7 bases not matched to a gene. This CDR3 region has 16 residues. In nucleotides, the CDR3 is TGCGCCAGCAGCTTACGAGCGGGAGTGGGCACCGGGGAGCTGTTTTTT. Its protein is CASSLRAGVGTGELFF.

For the CDR3, the DNA is TGTGCCTGGAGTGACGCCACAGGGGGCCTGATTTATGGCTACACCTTC. Translating it yields CAWSDATGGLIYGYTF. The rearrangement links TRBV30 to TRBJ1-2; 9 positions match TRBD1. Trimming cost V 1 base and J 5 bases; bases outside gene matches: 11. The CDR3 has 16 residues. Germline V gene sequence: CDR1 GTSNPN, CDR2 SVGIG (reference sequence).

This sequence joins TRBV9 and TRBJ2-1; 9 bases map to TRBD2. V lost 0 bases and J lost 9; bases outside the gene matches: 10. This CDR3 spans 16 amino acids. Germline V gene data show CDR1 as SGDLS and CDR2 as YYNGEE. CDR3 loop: CASSVVLAGSLSEQFF. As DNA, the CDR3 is TGTGCCAGCAGCGTAGTCCTAGCGGGATCTTTGAGTGAGCAGTTCTTC. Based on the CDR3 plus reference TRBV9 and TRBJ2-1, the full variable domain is DSGVTQTPKHLITATGQRVTLRCSPRSGDLSVYWYQQSLDQGLQFLIQYYNGEERAKGNILERFSAQQFPDLHSELNLSSLELGDSALYFCASSVVLAGSLSEQFFGPGTRLTVL.

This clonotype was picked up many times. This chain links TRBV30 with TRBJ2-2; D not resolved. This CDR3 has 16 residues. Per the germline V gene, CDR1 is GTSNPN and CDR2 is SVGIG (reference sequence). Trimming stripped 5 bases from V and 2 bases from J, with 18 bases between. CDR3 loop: CAWLLPRSVNTGELFF. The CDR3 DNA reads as TGTGCCTGGTTGCTTCCCAGGTCGGTCAACACCGGGGAGCTGTTTTTT.